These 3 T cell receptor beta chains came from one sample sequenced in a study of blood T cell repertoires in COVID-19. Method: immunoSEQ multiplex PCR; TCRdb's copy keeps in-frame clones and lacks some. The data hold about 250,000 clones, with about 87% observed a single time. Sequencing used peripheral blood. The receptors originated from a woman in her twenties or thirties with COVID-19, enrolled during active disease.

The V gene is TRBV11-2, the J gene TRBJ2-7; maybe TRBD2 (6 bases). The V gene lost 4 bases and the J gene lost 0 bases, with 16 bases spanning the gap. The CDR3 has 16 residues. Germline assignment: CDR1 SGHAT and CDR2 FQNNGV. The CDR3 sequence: CASSSRAGGPSYEQYV. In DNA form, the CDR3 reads TGTGCCAGCAGCTCCCGTGCCGGAGGGCCCTCCTACGAGCAGTACGTC.

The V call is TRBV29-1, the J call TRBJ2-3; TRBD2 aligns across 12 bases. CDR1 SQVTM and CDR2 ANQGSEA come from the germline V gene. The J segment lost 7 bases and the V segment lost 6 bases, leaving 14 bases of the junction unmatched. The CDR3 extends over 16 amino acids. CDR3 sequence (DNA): TGCAGCGTGCTTCCGGGACTAGCGGGCGGCACGAATACGCAGTATTTT. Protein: CSVLPGLAGGTNTQYF.

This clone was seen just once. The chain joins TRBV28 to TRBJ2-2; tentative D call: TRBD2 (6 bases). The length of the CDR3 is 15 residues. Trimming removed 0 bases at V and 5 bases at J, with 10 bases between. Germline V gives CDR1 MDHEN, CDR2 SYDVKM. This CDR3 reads CASSLWAAGTGELFF. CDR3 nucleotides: TGTGCCAGCAGTTTATGGGCGGCGGGGACCGGGGAGCTGTTTTTT.